This T cell receptor beta chain was recorded in a study of blood T cell repertoires in COVID-19 (dated by TCRdb to 2020 to 2021). About the investigation overall: Samples from collaborators originated in the United States, Italy and Spain and spanned both the acute and convalescent phases of COVID-19. The prospective study material was composed of cDNA or gDNA derived from T cells, B-cell-depleted T cells, or PBMCs. The dataset comprised deeply sampled blood TCRbeta repertoires from subjects exposed to, actively infected with, or recovered from COVID-19. The repertoires were made available in a free public database intended to serve as a resource for research on the immune response to SARS-CoV-2. The samples were drawn from two sources: the first 160 participants of the ongoing ImmuneRACE study, and 1,000 to 1,500 subjects contributed by 6 global collaborators. Sample metadata almost always included a de-identified subject ID, COVID-19 status, age in years and sex. Where available, HLA class I and class II types were taken from metadata supplied by the sample provider and were not determined by assay-based typing.

What the research found in general, with its limitations: Clinical and demographic metadata were provided uncurated, with the amount varying by source and participant.

From the germline V gene, CDR1 is SGDLS and CDR2 is YYNGEE. The cysteine opens and the phenylalanine closes a CDR3 of 17 amino acids. Kept here is only the CDR3 DNA, which spans 51 bases and is read in frame from base 1. At the junction V is shortened by 3 bases and J by 4 bases; bases outside the gene matches: 12. Whole blood was collected in K2EDTA tubes by collaborating institutions according to the institutions' own protocols. Collaborator samples were shipped for TCRbeta analysis as frozen whole blood, isolated PBMCs, or DNA extracted from either sample type. TCRbeta CDR3 regions were amplified from genomic DNA by means of the immunoSEQ Assay, a bias-controlled multiplex PCR. On the authors' methods: Nucleated cell counts per sample were estimated from amplification of reference gene primers within the assay. To quantify the absolute abundance of each unique TCRbeta CDR3 rearrangement, sequence reads were collapsed and filtered. Productive Simpson clonality was computed per sample as the square root of Simpson's diversity index over productive rearrangements. Not all clones reach the TCRdb copy of this immuneACCESS table, which keeps in-frame sequences only. Checked studies attribute under half of the gap to unresolved V genes and leave the rest unexplained. The DNA gave D and trimming, while V, J and clone size come from that table. For this sample there are 50,000 to 70,000 clones; about 93% appear just once. Together, the top ten hold about 9.1% of the sample.

Note on this clone: Its antigen has not been determined. Base qualities are missing; no much larger clone stands one base away.

The sample comprised peripheral blood. The TCR comes from a woman over 75 with active COVID-19. The V and J genes are TRBV9 and TRBJ2-3; 9 of the junction bases match TRBD1. The DNA is as follows: TGTGCCAGCAGCGAGGGGCGTGACAGGGGGGCGTCAGATACGCAGTATTTT. This codes for CASSEGRDRGASDTQYF.